This section outlines one TCR beta chain sequence together with its context. This CDR3 spans 16 amino acids. After removal of 4 bases from V and 4 bases from J, the junction contained 7 bases not matched to a gene. The germline CDR1 and CDR2 sequences are SGHNT and YYREEE (reference sequence). The data derive from a study of blood T cell repertoires in COVID-19. The overall study: Researchers got acute and convalescent COVID-19 samples from the United States, Italy and Spain. PBMCs, B-cell-depleted T cells, or T cells were the source of the cDNA or gDNA that made up the material.

Original handling: Estimation of nucleated cell counts relied on the amplification of reference gene primers. The table came from immunoSEQ multiplex PCR; TCRdb's copy has only in-frame clones and leaves some out. V, J and clone size derive from that table, while D and trimming were established from the DNA sequence. The sample lists over 200,000 clones; less than 90% were seen once. The J gene is TRBJ2-6, the V gene TRBV5-4, with 8 bases fitting TRBD1. The receptor's source is a woman of 80 years or more with active or convalescent COVID-19. The sequencing sample was made of peripheral blood. The CDR3 DNA is TGTGCCAGCAGCCTCGGACAGGGCGGCGGGGCCAACGTCCTGACTTTC. This sequence encodes CASSLGQGGGANVLTF. Variable domain in full (rest from reference TRBV5-4 and TRBJ2-6): ETGVTQSPTHLIKTRGQQVTLRCSSQSGHNTVSWYQQALGQGPQFIFQYYREEENGRGNFPPRFSGLQFPNYSSELNVNALELDDSALYLCASSLGQGGGANVLTFGAGSRLTVL.